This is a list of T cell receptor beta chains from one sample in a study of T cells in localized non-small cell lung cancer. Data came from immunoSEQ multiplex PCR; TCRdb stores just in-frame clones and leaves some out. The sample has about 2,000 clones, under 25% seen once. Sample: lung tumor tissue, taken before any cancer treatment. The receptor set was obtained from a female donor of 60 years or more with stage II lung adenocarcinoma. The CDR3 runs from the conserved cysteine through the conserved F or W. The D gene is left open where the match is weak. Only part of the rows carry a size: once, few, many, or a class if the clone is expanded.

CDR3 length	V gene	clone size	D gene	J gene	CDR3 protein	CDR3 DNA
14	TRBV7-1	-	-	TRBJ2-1	CASSLGGRYNEQFF	TGTGCCAGCAGCTTAGGCGGTCGGTACAATGAGCAGTTCTTC
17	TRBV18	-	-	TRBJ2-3	CASSPIPPARHTDTQYF	TGTGCCAGCTCACCCATACCTCCCGCAAGGCACACAGATACGCAGTATTTT
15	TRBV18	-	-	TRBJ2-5	CASSPRGIRGETQYF	TGTGCCAGCTCACCACGAGGGATCCGAGGGGAGACCCAGTACTTC
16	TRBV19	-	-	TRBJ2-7	CASSISPTGVLGEQYF	TGTGCCAGTAGTATCTCGCCCACAGGAGTACTTGGCGAGCAGTACTTC
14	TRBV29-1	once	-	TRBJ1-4	CSVDPHGANEKLFF	TGCAGCGTTGACCCCCACGGAGCTAATGAAAAACTGTTTTTT
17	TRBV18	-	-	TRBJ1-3	CASSPRGRGPSGNTIYF	TGTGCCAGCTCACCACGTGGGAGAGGACCCTCTGGAAACACCATATATTTT
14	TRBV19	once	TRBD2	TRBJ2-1	CATGRTSAANEQFF	TGTGCCACCGGACGGACTAGCGCGGCCAATGAGCAGTTCTTC
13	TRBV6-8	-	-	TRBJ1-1	CASSFRGGTEAFF	TGTGCCAGCAGTTTTCGGGGAGGTACTGAAGCTTTCTTT
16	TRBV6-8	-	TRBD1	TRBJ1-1	CAISGVRTGWNTEAFF	TGTGCCATCAGTGGGGTCAGGACAGGGTGGAACACTGAAGCTTTCTTT
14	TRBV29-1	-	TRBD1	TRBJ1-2	CSVGEGQTNYGYTF	TGCAGCGTTGGAGAGGGACAGACCAACTATGGCTACACCTTC
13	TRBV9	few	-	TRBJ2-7	CASSVGGTHEQYF	TGTGCCAGCAGCGTAGGTGGGACACACGAGCAGTACTTC
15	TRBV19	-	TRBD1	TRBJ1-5	CASSIQGGSNQPQHF	TGTGCCAGTAGTATACAGGGGGGAAGCAATCAGCCCCAGCATTTT
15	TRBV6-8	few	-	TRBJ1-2	CASSYPRGADYGYTF	TGTGCCAGCAGTTACCCGAGGGGGGCCGACTATGGCTACACCTTC
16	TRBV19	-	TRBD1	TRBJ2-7	CASSDTGTVGSYEQYF	TGTGCCAGTAGTGATACCGGGACAGTGGGATCCTACGAGCAGTACTTC
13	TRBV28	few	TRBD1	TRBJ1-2	CASRYRDRDGYTF	TGTGCCAGCAGATACCGGGACAGAGATGGCTACACCTTC
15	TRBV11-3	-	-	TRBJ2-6	CASSLGSSGANVLTF	TGTGCCAGCAGCTTGGGGAGCTCTGGGGCCAACGTCCTGACTTTC
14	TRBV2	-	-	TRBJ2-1	CASRGLASSNEQFF	TGTGCCAGCAGGGGACTTGCTTCGAGCAATGAGCAGTTCTTC